The 14 T cell receptor beta chains listed next were all sequenced from one sample in a study of T cells after yellow fever vaccination. TCRdb passed the 5' RACE reads through MiXCR, listing each CDR3 protein once. This sample has around 610,000 distinct CDR3 sequences; about 13% occur once, and the top ten carry about 14%. The source was PBMCs, collected on the day of the yellow fever booster vaccination. The receptor source for this set is a man between 25 and 39 years old who received the YFV17D yellow fever vaccine.

This clonotype has just a few counts. The chain recombines TRBV11-2 with TRBJ1-4; D is unresolved. V was cut by 5 bases and J by 6 bases, with 16 bases left in between. Germline V gene data show CDR1 as SGHAT and CDR2 as FQNNGV. The CDR3 consists of 15 residues. The CDR3 nucleotides are TGTGCCAGCAGCGTCCTGACCCACACGGATGAAAAACTGTTTTTT. Its protein product is CASSVLTHTDEKLFF.

This clonotype was seen a handful of times. The chain carries TRBV5-1 and TRBJ2-7, with 8 positions matching TRBD1. The CDR3 covers 14 residues. With 0 bases clipped from V and 5 bases from J, the junction kept 4 bases outside the gene matches. The germline gives CDR1 SGHRS, CDR2 YFSETQ. CDR3 loop: CASSLGTGSNEQYF. The DNA of the CDR3 is TGCGCCAGCAGCTTGGGGACAGGGTCCAACGAGCAGTACTTC.

This clonotype came up a few times. This chain joins TRBV5-1 and TRBJ1-4; TRBD1 might be the D (6 bases). This CDR3 has 13 amino acids. Between the trimmed V and J ends, which lost 4 bases and 5 bases, there was a span of 9 bases. The germline gives CDR1 SGHRS, CDR2 YFSETQ. The CDR3 DNA is TGCGCCAGCAGCACGACAGGAAATGAAAAACTGTTTTTT. The encoded protein is CASSTTGNEKLFF.

This clonotype has ten or more counts. V gene TRBV18 combines with J gene TRBJ2-1; D uncertain. V lost 3 bases to trimming and J lost 8 bases, with 5 bases between them. CDR1 and CDR2 (germline): KGHSH, LQKENI. CDR3 length equals 11 residues. As DNA, the CDR3 is TGTGCCAGCTCACCGGAGTATGAGCAGTTCTTC. It specifies CASSPEYEQFF. Supplemented by reference TRBV18 and TRBJ2-1, the full variable domain reads NAGVMQNPRHLVRRRGQEARLRCSPMKGHSHVYWYRQLPEEGLKFMVYLQKENIIDESGMPKERFSAEFPKEGPSILRIQQVVRGDSAAYFCASSPEYEQFFGPGTRLTVL.

This clonotype was detected a few times. A read error may account for a junction end that differs from germline. The chain combines TRBV5-1 with TRBJ2-1; D gene unclear. The germline V gene has CDR1 SGHRS and CDR2 YFSETQ. The CDR3 spans 13 residues. In nucleotides, the CDR3 is TGCGCCAGCAGCTTCGACTCCAACAATGAGCAGTTCTTC. Protein: CASSFDSNNEQFF.

This chain connects TRBV27 to TRBJ2-7, with 7 bases lining up with TRBD2. CDR1 and CDR2 from the germline V gene are MNHEY and SMNVEV (reference sequence). This CDR3 is 14 amino acids long. The ends lost 5 bases at V and 6 bases at J; junction bases unmatched: 10. CDR3 region: CASSETSTRGEQYF. CDR3 nucleotides: TGTGCCAGCAGTGAGACTAGCACTCGCGGCGAGCAGTACTTC.

This clonotype was recorded many times. J is TRBJ2-5 and V is TRBV10-3; D call uncertain. The CDR3 covers 12 residues. Germline V gives CDR1 ENHRY, CDR2 SYGVKD. Trimming removed 2 bases at V and 3 bases at J, with 4 bases between. CDR3 protein: CAISERKETQYF. Written as DNA, the CDR3 is TGTGCCATCAGTGAGCGAAAAGAGACCCAGTACTTC.

A few counts support this clonotype. The chain carries TRBV5-4 and TRBJ2-1; D is unresolved. V was shortened by 4 bases and J by 4 bases, with 12 bases between the two germline ends. The CDR3 extends over 14 amino acids. The V gene's germline CDR1 is SGHNT and CDR2 YYREEE (reference sequence). CDR3 bases: TGTGCCAGCAGCCCGGATCAAAATTACAATGAGCAGTTCTTC. Translated, it gives CASSPDQNYNEQFF.

The V gene is TRBV27, the J gene TRBJ2-7; 7 bases align to TRBD1. V was pared by 5 bases and J by 2 bases, with 15 bases of the junction left unmatched. The length of the CDR3 is 17 residues. The V gene's germline CDR1 is MNHEY and CDR2 SMNVEV (reference sequence). The CDR3 loop reads CASSLKSPGQTPYEQYF. As DNA, the CDR3 is TGTGCCAGCAGTCTCAAGTCTCCGGGACAGACACCCTACGAGCAGTACTTC.

Ten or more counts support this clonotype. V usage is TRBV7-8 and J usage is TRBJ2-5, with 8 bases identical to TRBD2. J was trimmed by 5 bases and V by 4 bases; bases with no gene match: 9. The CDR3 contains 15 residues. Germline lookup yields CDR1 SGHVS and CDR2 FQNEAQ. CDR3 nucleotide sequence: TGTGCCAGCAGCTCCCCTAGCGGGTGGAGGGAGACCCAGTACTTC. Amino acids: CASSSPSGWRETQYF.

Only a few counts were recorded for this clonotype. The chain employs TRBV5-4 and TRBJ1-1; D gene unclear. V was trimmed by 6 bases and J by 0 bases, leaving 15 bases between them. Germline CDR1 reads SGHNT; CDR2 reads YYREEE (reference sequence). There are 15 residues in the CDR3. CDR3 in DNA: TGTGCCAGCACCTCGGCGGCGGTTATGAACACTGAAGCTTTCTTT. It encodes CASTSAAVMNTEAFF.

This clonotype was observed many times. This sequence joins TRBV5-1 and TRBJ2-5; the match to TRBD2 covers 8 bases. There are 16 residues in the CDR3. The V gene end was trimmed by 0 bases and the J gene end by 1 base; junction bases not matched to a gene: 5. Germline lookup yields CDR1 SGHRS and CDR2 YFSETQ. The CDR3 coding sequence is TGCGCCAGCAGCTTGGGGGCGAGCGGGGGCCAAGAGACCCAGTACTTC. Translated, it gives CASSLGASGGQETQYF.

The chain joins TRBV18 to TRBJ1-1; D not resolved. CDR1 KGHSH and CDR2 LQKENI come from the germline V gene. The CDR3 is made up of 15 amino acids. Trimming removed 4 bases at V and 0 bases at J, with 12 bases between. The CDR3: CASSLPGGVNTEAFF. CDR3 coding DNA: TGTGCCAGCTCACTTCCCGGCGGGGTGAACACTGAAGCTTTCTTT.

This clonotype turned up a few times. V gene TRBV5-4 combines with J gene TRBJ1-2; 8 positions match TRBD1. The germline gives CDR1 SGHNT, CDR2 YYREEE (reference sequence). This CDR3 contains 15 residues. With 0 bases clipped from V and 5 bases from J, the junction kept 6 bases outside the gene matches. The CDR3 loop reads CASSLGVGQDYGYTF. The CDR3 bases are TGTGCCAGCAGCTTGGGAGTGGGACAGGATTATGGCTACACCTTC.